The 13 T cell receptor beta chains below come from one sample, sequenced in a study of cytomegalovirus exposure and HLA in healthy donors. PCR used 60 Vbeta primers and 13 Jbeta primers. Produced via immunoSEQ multiplex PCR; TCRdb's table is partial and in-frame only. The sample includes 150,000 to 200,000 clones, more than 70% seen only once; the top ten take over 1.2%. Sequences were obtained from PBMCs. The receptors stem from a girl aged 5 to 17 in good health and CMV-seronegative.

Concerning this clone itself: One end of the junction does not line up with germline, which may come from a read error. The rearrangement uses TRBV9 and TRBJ1-2; possible D gene TRBD1, 5 bases. Per the germline V gene, CDR1 is SGDLS and CDR2 is YYNGEE. This CDR3 has 15 residues. The DNA of the CDR3 is TGTGCCAGCAGCGTAGATTTGAGGGGAGGGGATGGCTCCACCTTC. Amino acid sequence: CASSVDLRGGDGSTF.

The chain joins TRBV7-9 to TRBJ2-2, with 8 nucleotides matching TRBD2. Germline values: CDR1 SEHNR, CDR2 FQNEAQ (reference sequence). There are 15 residues in the CDR3. Unmatched junction bases numbered 5, after V lost 5 bases and J lost 3 bases. The CDR3 here is CASSRAGAYTGELFF. CDR3 sequence (DNA): TGTGCCAGCAGCAGAGCGGGGGCATACACCGGGGAGCTGTTTTTT. Drawing the rest from reference TRBV7-9 and TRBJ2-2, the complete variable domain is DTGVSQNPRHKITKRGQNVTFRCDPISEHNRLYWYRQTLGQGPEFLTYFQNEAQLEKSRLLSDRFSAERPKGSFSTLEIQRTEQGDSAMYLCASSRAGAYTGELFFGEGSRLTVL.

The chain links TRBV6-1 to TRBJ1-2; no firm D call. The germline V gene encodes CDR1 MNHNS and CDR2 SASEGT. V was clipped by 7 bases and J by 2 bases, with 8 bases between them. CDR3 length: 12 amino acids. The CDR3 loop reads CASMPVNYGYTF. DNA of the CDR3: TGTGCCAGCATGCCAGTGAACTATGGCTACACCTTC.

This chain connects TRBV5-1 to TRBJ2-5; weak D call: TRBD2 (6 bases). CDR3 length equals 14 residues. The V end lost 4 bases, the J end lost 1 base, and 11 bases lay between the germline ends. CDR1 is SGHRS and CDR2 is YFSETQ in the germline V gene. The CDR3 bases are TGCGCCAGCAGCCCTCCGGGAGCCCAAGAGACCCAGTACTTC. It yields the protein CASSPPGAQETQYF.

This chain connects TRBV27 to TRBJ1-5; D possibly corresponds to TRBD1 (5 bases). The CDR3 consists of 14 residues. From germline, CDR1 is MNHEY and CDR2 SMNVEV (reference sequence). V was shortened by 0 bases and J by 6 bases, with 9 bases between the two germline ends. In DNA, the CDR3 is TGTGCCAGCAGTTTATCAGGGGCGGCTCAGCCCCAGCATTTT. Translation: CASSLSGAAQPQHF.

CDR3 nucleotide sequence: TGTGCCAGCAGCTTAGAACAGGGAAGAAGAGAAAAACTGTTTTTT. This gives the protein CASSLEQGRREKLFF. The V and J genes are TRBV7-9 and TRBJ1-4; possibly TRBD1 for D (6 bases). CDR1 is SEHNR and CDR2 is FQNEAQ in the germline V gene (reference sequence). Deletions cut 1 base from V and 8 bases from J, with 14 bases between. The CDR3 totals 15 residues.

This chain links TRBV10-3 with TRBJ1-1; D unclear. V lost 0 bases to trimming and J lost 7 bases, with 9 bases between them. CDR1 is ENHRY and CDR2 is SYGVKD in the germline V gene. The length of the CDR3 is 13 residues. CDR3 coding DNA: TGTGCCATCAGTGAGTCGAGGGTAGGTGAAGCTTTCTTT. It codes for CAISESRVGEAFF.

The chain is built from TRBV6-1 and TRBJ1-2; TRBD1 matches at 9 bases. The junction had 18 bases not matched to a gene; V was cut back by 3 bases and J by 1 base. The CDR3 extends over 20 amino acids. Germline V gene data show CDR1 as MNHNS and CDR2 as SASEGT. The chain's CDR3 is CASSERSGLKTGGINYGYTF. The CDR3 DNA sequence: TGTGCCAGCAGTGAGAGGTCCGGTCTGAAAACAGGGGGCATTAACTATGGCTACACCTTC.

This chain links TRBV7-7 with TRBJ2-1, with TRBD2 identical over 8 bases. CDR1 is SSHAT and CDR2 is FNYEAQ in the germline V gene (reference sequence). The CDR3 totals 12 residues. The CDR3 nucleotides read TGTGCTTCTAGCGGGTCCGACAATGAGCAGTTCTTC. It yields the protein CASSGSDNEQFF.

This clone was seen a few times. This rearrangement joins TRBV2 to TRBJ1-3, with TRBD1 matching 10 bases. The V gene's germline CDR1 is SNHLY and CDR2 FYNNEI. J gave up 7 bases and V 5 bases, and 5 bases lay outside the gene matches. The CDR3 spans 14 residues. The CDR3 spells CASSRDRGTNTIYF. CDR3 coding DNA: TGTGCCAGCAGTCGGGACAGGGGAACGAACACCATATATTTT.

This chain links TRBV5-4 with TRBJ2-1; 7 nucleotides align to TRBD1. The germline CDR1 and CDR2 sequences are SGHNT and YYREEE (reference sequence). After removal of 4 bases from V and 4 bases from J, the junction contained 2 bases not matched to a gene. This CDR3 is 13 amino acids long. Written as DNA, the CDR3 is TGTGCCAGCAGCAAGGGACAGTACAATGAGCAGTTCTTC. It codes for CASSKGQYNEQFF.

Concerning this clone: At one end, the junction sequence differs from germline, possibly due to a read error. The gene calls are TRBV28 and TRBJ1-5; no clear D gene. This CDR3 is 14 amino acids long. From germline, CDR1 is MDHEN and CDR2 SYDVKM. The CDR3 coding sequence is TGTGCCAGCAACCGAAGGAGGAGCAATCAGCCCAAGCATTTT. This sequence encodes CASNRRRSNQPKHF.

The rearrangement joins TRBV5-5 to TRBJ2-5; 10 positions agree with TRBD1. Germline values: CDR1 SGHKS, CDR2 YYEKEE (reference sequence). The CDR3 is made up of 13 amino acids. J gave up 5 bases and V 5 bases, and 3 bases lay outside the gene matches. In nucleotides, the CDR3 is TGTGCCAGCAGTCTGGACAGGGGGGAGACCCAGTACTTC. Its translation is CASSLDRGETQYF.